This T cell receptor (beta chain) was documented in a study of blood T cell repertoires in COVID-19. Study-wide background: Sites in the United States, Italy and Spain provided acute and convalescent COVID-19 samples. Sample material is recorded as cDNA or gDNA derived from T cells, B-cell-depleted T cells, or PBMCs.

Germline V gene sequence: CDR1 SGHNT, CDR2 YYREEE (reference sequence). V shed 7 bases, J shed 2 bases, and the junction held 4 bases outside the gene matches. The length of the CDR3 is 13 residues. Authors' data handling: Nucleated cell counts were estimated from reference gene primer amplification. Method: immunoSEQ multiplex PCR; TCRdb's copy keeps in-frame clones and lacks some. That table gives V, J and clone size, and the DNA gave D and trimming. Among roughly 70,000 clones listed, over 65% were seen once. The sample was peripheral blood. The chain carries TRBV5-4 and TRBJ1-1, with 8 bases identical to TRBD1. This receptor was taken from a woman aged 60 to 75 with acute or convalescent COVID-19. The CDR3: CASQGAINTEAFF. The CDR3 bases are TGTGCCAGCCAGGGGGCGATTAACACTGAAGCTTTCTTT.